Listed below are T cell receptor beta chains from one sample, sequenced in a study of T cells in Graves' hyperthyroidism and ophthalmopathy. TCRdb recomputed calls from the multiplex PCR reads with MiXCR, one row per CDR3 protein. The table has a few hundred thousand distinct CDR3 sequences, about a sixth seen once. The material sequenced was blood. The receptor source for this set is a woman in her thirties or forties with Graves' ophthalmopathy. Both conserved end residues are part of each CDR3. A D gene is named only where the DNA matches it firmly. For some rows the clone size is stated as once, few or many, or as a class when expanded; others skip it.

j_gene: TRBJ2-1; abundance: NA; d_gene: TRBD2; v_gene: TRBV6-4; CDR3nt: TGTGCCAGCAGTGACTCTGTGCGGGGGGGCTACAATGAGCAGTTCTTC; CDR3aa: CASSDSVRGGYNEQFF
j_gene: TRBJ2-5; abundance: many; d_gene: NA; v_gene: TRBV2; CDR3nt: TGTGCCAGCAGCCGGCGGGCTCCTTTGACGGAGACCCAGTACTTC; CDR3aa: CASSRRAPLTETQYF
j_gene: TRBJ2-5; abundance: NA; d_gene: TRBD2; v_gene: TRBV13; CDR3nt: TGTGCCAGCAGCTTGGGTCTAGCGGGAGTAACGGAGACCCAGTACTTC; CDR3aa: CASSLGLAGVTETQYF
j_gene: TRBJ2-7; abundance: few; d_gene: TRBD2; v_gene: TRBV12-3/TRBV12-4; CDR3nt: TGTGCCAGCAGAACCGGGACTAGCGGGGCAGCCTACGAGCAGTACTTC; CDR3aa: CASRTGTSGAAYEQYF
j_gene: TRBJ2-1; abundance: many; d_gene: TRBD2; v_gene: TRBV18; CDR3nt: TGTGCCAGCTCAACTACTAGCGGGAGAGCCAATGAGCAGTTCTTC; CDR3aa: CASSTTSGRANEQFF
j_gene: TRBJ2-3; abundance: few; d_gene: NA; v_gene: TRBV2; CDR3nt: TGTGCCAGCAGAATGGGGCAGGGAGATACGCAGTATTTT; CDR3aa: CASRMGQGDTQYF
j_gene: TRBJ1-4; abundance: few; d_gene: NA; v_gene: TRBV20-1; CDR3nt: TGCAGTGCTGTCCAGGGGATTAATGAAAAACTGTTTTTT; CDR3aa: CSAVQGINEKLFF
j_gene: TRBJ1-2; abundance: NA; d_gene: TRBD1; v_gene: TRBV2; CDR3nt: TGTGCCAGCATTAGGACAGGAGTTAACTATGGCTACACCTTC; CDR3aa: CASIRTGVNYGYTF
j_gene: TRBJ2-1; abundance: few; d_gene: TRBD2; v_gene: TRBV6-1; CDR3nt: TGTGCCAGCACGCAGGGTTCCGGGACTAGACAGTTCTTC; CDR3aa: CASTQGSGTRQFF
j_gene: TRBJ2-3; abundance: many; d_gene: NA; v_gene: TRBV5-1; CDR3nt: TGCGCCAGCAGCTTGGGGCAGGCCCCAGATACGCAGTATTTT; CDR3aa: CASSLGQAPDTQYF
j_gene: TRBJ2-1; abundance: many; d_gene: NA; v_gene: TRBV11-2; CDR3nt: TGTGCCAGCAGCCGCAGGGACTTCTCGTACTCCTACAATGAGCAGTTCTTC; CDR3aa: CASSRRDFSYSYNEQFF
j_gene: TRBJ2-7; abundance: many; d_gene: NA; v_gene: TRBV18; CDR3nt: TGTGCCAGCTCACCTCAGTTTGGGGACCTCTCCTACGAGCAGTACTTC; CDR3aa: CASSPQFGDLSYEQYF
j_gene: TRBJ2-7; abundance: once; d_gene: NA; v_gene: TRBV7-8; CDR3nt: TGTGCCAGCAGCCCTAACAGGGGAGGGAGGACCTACGAGCAGTACTTC; CDR3aa: CASSPNRGGRTYEQYF
j_gene: TRBJ2-1; abundance: many; d_gene: NA; v_gene: TRBV28; CDR3nt: TGTGCCAGCAGTTTACGTAATGAGCAGTTCTTC; CDR3aa: CASSLRNEQFF
j_gene: TRBJ1-1; abundance: NA; d_gene: NA; v_gene: TRBV19; CDR3nt: TGTGCCAGTAGTATGGACAAGTTTGGCACTGAAGCTTTCTTT; CDR3aa: CASSMDKFGTEAFF
j_gene: TRBJ1-1; abundance: NA; d_gene: NA; v_gene: TRBV19; CDR3nt: TGTGCCAGTAGTAACCACAGGGAAACTGAAGCTTTCTTT; CDR3aa: CASSNHRETEAFF
j_gene: TRBJ2-3; abundance: NA; d_gene: TRBD2; v_gene: TRBV6-2/TRBV6-3; CDR3nt: TGTGCCAGCAGTCAGAGGACTAGCGGGCTCCTGGCGGGCACAGATACGCAGTATTTT; CDR3aa: CASSQRTSGLLAGTDTQYF
j_gene: TRBJ2-5; abundance: many; d_gene: NA; v_gene: TRBV12-3/TRBV12-4; CDR3nt: TGTGCCAGCAGTTCGACACCCCTCCAGGAGACCCAGTACTTC; CDR3aa: CASSSTPLQETQYF
j_gene: TRBJ2-5; abundance: many; d_gene: TRBD2; v_gene: TRBV12-3/TRBV12-4; CDR3nt: TGTGCCAGCAGTTCTAGCGGGAAAGAGACCCAGTACTTC; CDR3aa: CASSSSGKETQYF
j_gene: TRBJ2-7; abundance: few; d_gene: TRBD1; v_gene: TRBV30; CDR3nt: TGTGCCTGGAGTGTCGTGGGACAGGGGCTCCTAGGGGGCACCTACGAGCAGTACTTC; CDR3aa: CAWSVVGQGLLGGTYEQYF
j_gene: TRBJ1-1; abundance: few; d_gene: NA; v_gene: TRBV19; CDR3nt: TGTGCCAGTAGTTCCTCCAGGTTAACTGAAGCTTTCTTT; CDR3aa: CASSSSRLTEAFF
j_gene: TRBJ1-2; abundance: few; d_gene: NA; v_gene: TRBV20-1; CDR3nt: TGCAGTGCTAGACCCGACCCAGTCTATGGCTACACCTTC; CDR3aa: CSARPDPVYGYTF
j_gene: TRBJ2-3; abundance: NA; d_gene: NA; v_gene: TRBV5-6; CDR3nt: TGTGCCAGCAGCTCGGATACAGGGTATGTCACAGATACGCAGTATTTT; CDR3aa: CASSSDTGYVTDTQYF
j_gene: TRBJ1-2; abundance: many; d_gene: TRBD1; v_gene: TRBV5-5; CDR3nt: TGTGCCAGCGGGACAGGGCCGTCGAGGGGGTATGGCTACACCTTC; CDR3aa: CASGTGPSRGYGYTF
j_gene: TRBJ2-1; abundance: many; d_gene: TRBD2; v_gene: TRBV28; CDR3nt: TGTGCCAGCAGTCCGGGGGGACTAGCGGGAGGGAGCTCCTACAATGAGCAGTTCTTC; CDR3aa: CASSPGGLAGGSSYNEQFF
j_gene: TRBJ2-1; abundance: few; d_gene: TRBD2; v_gene: TRBV29-1; CDR3nt: TGCAGCGTTGAAATGGGGCTAGCGGCCTACAATGAGCAGTTCTTC; CDR3aa: CSVEMGLAAYNEQFF
j_gene: TRBJ2-7; abundance: NA; d_gene: TRBD1; v_gene: TRBV4-1; CDR3nt: TGCGCCAGCAGCCCTGGGACAGGGGGCAGTCCCTACGAGCAGTACTTC; CDR3aa: CASSPGTGGSPYEQYF
j_gene: TRBJ1-2; abundance: few; d_gene: NA; v_gene: TRBV28; CDR3nt: TGTGCCAGCAGTTTTCGGACCCAAACCTTC; CDR3aa: CASSFRTQTF
j_gene: TRBJ2-1; abundance: NA; d_gene: TRBD1; v_gene: TRBV29-1; CDR3nt: TGCAGCGTTTGGACAGGGGAGGTCGATGAGCAGTTCTTC; CDR3aa: CSVWTGEVDEQFF
j_gene: TRBJ2-3; abundance: few; d_gene: TRBD2; v_gene: TRBV20-1; CDR3nt: TGCAGTGCTAGAGACCGGACTAGCGGACTAACAGATACGCAGTATTTT; CDR3aa: CSARDRTSGLTDTQYF
j_gene: TRBJ1-1; abundance: many; d_gene: NA; v_gene: TRBV2; CDR3nt: TGTGCCAGCAGTGGTGGGACACGTACTGAAGCTTTCTTT; CDR3aa: CASSGGTRTEAFF
j_gene: TRBJ2-7; abundance: many; d_gene: NA; v_gene: TRBV7-2; CDR3nt: TGTGCCAGCAGCGCGTACTACGAGCAGTACTTC; CDR3aa: CASSAYYEQYF
j_gene: TRBJ1-4; abundance: few; d_gene: TRBD1; v_gene: TRBV5-5; CDR3nt: TGTGCCAGCAGCGGCGGACAGGGGGCTGATATTAATGAAAAACTGTTTTTT; CDR3aa: CASSGGQGADINEKLFF
j_gene: TRBJ2-1; abundance: NA; d_gene: TRBD2; v_gene: TRBV4-1; CDR3nt: TGCGCCAGCAGCCAAGAGGACGGGGGGAGGATAGCGGTCGGAGCGGTTGAGCAGTTCTTC; CDR3aa: CASSQEDGGRIAVGAVEQFF
j_gene: TRBJ2-2; abundance: NA; d_gene: NA; v_gene: TRBV5-8; CDR3nt: TGTGCCAGCAGCTGGGGGGGGCACACCGGGGAGCTGTTTTTT; CDR3aa: CASSWGGHTGELFF
j_gene: TRBJ2-2; abundance: many; d_gene: TRBD1; v_gene: TRBV2; CDR3nt: TGTGCCAGCACAGCCGGGACAGTGAACACCGGGGAGCTGTTTTTT; CDR3aa: CASTAGTVNTGELFF
j_gene: TRBJ2-1; abundance: NA; d_gene: NA; v_gene: TRBV5-1; CDR3nt: TGCGCCAGCAGTTACGAAAAAATATCCTACAATGAGCAGTTCTTC; CDR3aa: CASSYEKISYNEQFF
j_gene: TRBJ1-2; abundance: few; d_gene: TRBD1; v_gene: TRBV19; CDR3nt: TGTGCCAGTACCAGGGACAGCCGAGTAGGCTACACCTTC; CDR3aa: CASTRDSRVGYTF
j_gene: TRBJ2-5; abundance: NA; d_gene: TRBD2; v_gene: TRBV6-1; CDR3nt: TGTGCCAGCAGACTTGGACTAGCGGGAGTAGTACGGGAGACCCAGTACTTC; CDR3aa: CASRLGLAGVVRETQYF
j_gene: TRBJ2-7; abundance: many; d_gene: TRBD2; v_gene: TRBV11-2; CDR3nt: TGTGCCAGCAGCGCCCTAGCGGCCTCCTACGAGCAGTACTTC; CDR3aa: CASSALAASYEQYF
j_gene: TRBJ2-1; abundance: few; d_gene: TRBD1; v_gene: TRBV10-1; CDR3nt: TGCGCCAGCAGTCCGACAGGGCGGTACAATGAGCAGTTCTTC; CDR3aa: CASSPTGRYNEQFF
j_gene: TRBJ2-6; abundance: few; d_gene: NA; v_gene: TRBV5-1; CDR3nt: TGCGCCAGCAGCTTGCCGGGCGCTGGGGCCAACGTCCTGACTTTC; CDR3aa: CASSLPGAGANVLTF
j_gene: TRBJ2-5; abundance: NA; d_gene: NA; v_gene: TRBV7-9; CDR3nt: TGTGCCAGCAGCATATTAAGGTCAGGAGAGACCCAGTACTTC; CDR3aa: CASSILRSGETQYF
j_gene: TRBJ2-4; abundance: many; d_gene: TRBD2; v_gene: TRBV2; CDR3nt: TGTGCCAGCAGTGAACGACTAGCGGGGGCCCTTAAAAACATTCAGTACTTC; CDR3aa: CASSERLAGALKNIQYF
j_gene: TRBJ2-3; abundance: few; d_gene: NA; v_gene: TRBV18; CDR3nt: TGTGCCAGCTCCCCTCGTCCTCAGGGACTCTTCTTCACAGATACGCAGTATTTT; CDR3aa: CASSPRPQGLFFTDTQYF